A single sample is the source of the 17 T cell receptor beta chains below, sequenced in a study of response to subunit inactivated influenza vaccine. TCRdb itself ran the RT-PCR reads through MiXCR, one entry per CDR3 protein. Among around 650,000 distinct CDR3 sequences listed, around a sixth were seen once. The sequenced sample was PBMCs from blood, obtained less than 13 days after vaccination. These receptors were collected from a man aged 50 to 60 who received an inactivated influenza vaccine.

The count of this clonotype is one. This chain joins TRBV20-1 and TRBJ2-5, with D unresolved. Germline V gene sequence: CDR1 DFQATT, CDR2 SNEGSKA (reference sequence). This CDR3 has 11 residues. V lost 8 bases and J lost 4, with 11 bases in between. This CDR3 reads CSPGPRETQYF. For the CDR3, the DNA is TGCAGTCCCGGCCCTCGAGAGACCCAGTACTTC.

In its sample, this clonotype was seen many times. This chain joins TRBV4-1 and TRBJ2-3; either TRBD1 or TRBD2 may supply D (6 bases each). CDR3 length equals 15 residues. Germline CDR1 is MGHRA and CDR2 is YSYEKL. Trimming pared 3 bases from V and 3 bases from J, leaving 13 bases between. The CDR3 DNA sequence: TGCGCCAGCAGCCACATTGGGGGGCGGACAGATACGCAGTATTTT. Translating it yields CASSHIGGRTDTQYF.

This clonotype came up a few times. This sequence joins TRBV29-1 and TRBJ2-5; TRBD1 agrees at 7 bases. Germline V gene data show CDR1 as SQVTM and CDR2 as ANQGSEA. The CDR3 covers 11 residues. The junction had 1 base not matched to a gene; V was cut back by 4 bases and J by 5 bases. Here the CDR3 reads CSVGQGETQYF. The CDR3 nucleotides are TGCAGCGTTGGACAGGGTGAGACCCAGTACTTC. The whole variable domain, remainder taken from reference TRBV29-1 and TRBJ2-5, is SAVISQKPSRDICQRGTSLTIQCQVDSQVTMMFWYRQQPGQSLTLIATANQGSEATYESGFVIDKFPISRPNLTFSTLTVSNMSPEDSSIYLCSVGQGETQYFGPGTRLLVL.

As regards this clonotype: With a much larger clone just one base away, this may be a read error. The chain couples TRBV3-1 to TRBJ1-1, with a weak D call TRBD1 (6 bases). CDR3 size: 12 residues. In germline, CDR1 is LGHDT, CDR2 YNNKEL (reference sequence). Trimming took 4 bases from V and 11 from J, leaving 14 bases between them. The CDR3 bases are TGTGCCAGCAGCCGAGGACAGAGTAGGGCTTTCTTT. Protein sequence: CASSRGQSRAFF. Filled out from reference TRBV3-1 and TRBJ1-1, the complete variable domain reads DTAVSQTPKYLVTQMGNDKSIKCEQNLGHDTMYWYKQDSKKFLKIMFSYNNKELIINETVPNRFSPKSPDKAHLNLHINSLELGDSAVYFCASSRGQSRAFFGQGTRLTVV.

This CDR3 reads CASSLVFGSSGVSTDTQYF. The CDR3 DNA is TGTGCCAGCAGCTTAGTCTTCGGATCTAGCGGGGTCTCCACAGATACGCAGTATTTT. The V and J genes are TRBV11-2 and TRBJ2-3, with TRBD2 matching 9 bases. J lost 2 bases, V lost 1 base, and 13 bases had no gene match. The CDR3 has 19 residues. Germline CDR1 SGHAT, CDR2 FQNNGV.

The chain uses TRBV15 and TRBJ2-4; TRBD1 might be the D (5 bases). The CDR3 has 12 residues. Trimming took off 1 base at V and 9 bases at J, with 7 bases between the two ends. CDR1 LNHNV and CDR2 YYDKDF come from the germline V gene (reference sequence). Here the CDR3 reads CATSRVGVIQYF. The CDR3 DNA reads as TGTGCCACCAGCAGAGTAGGGGTCATTCAGTACTTC.

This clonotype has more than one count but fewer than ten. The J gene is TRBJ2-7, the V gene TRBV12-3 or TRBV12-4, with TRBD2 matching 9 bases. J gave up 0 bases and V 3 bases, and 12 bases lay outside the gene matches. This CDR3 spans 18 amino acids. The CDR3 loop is CASSFSEHSGGGSYEQYF. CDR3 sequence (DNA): TGTGCCAGCAGTTTTTCCGAACATAGCGGGGGAGGCTCCTACGAGCAGTACTTC.

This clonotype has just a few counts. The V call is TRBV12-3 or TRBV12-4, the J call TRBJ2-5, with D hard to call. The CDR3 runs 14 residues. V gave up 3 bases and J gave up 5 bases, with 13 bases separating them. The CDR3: CASSFWGLRETQYF. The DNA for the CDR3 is TGTGCCAGCAGTTTCTGGGGTTTGAGGGAGACCCAGTACTTC.

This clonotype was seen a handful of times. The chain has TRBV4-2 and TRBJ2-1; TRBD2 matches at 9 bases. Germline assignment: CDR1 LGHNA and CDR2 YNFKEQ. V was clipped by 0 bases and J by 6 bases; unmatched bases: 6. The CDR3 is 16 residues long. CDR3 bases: TGTGCCAGCAGCCAAGATGGCGGGAGGGCCTTCAATGAGCAGTTCTTC. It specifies CASSQDGGRAFNEQFF.

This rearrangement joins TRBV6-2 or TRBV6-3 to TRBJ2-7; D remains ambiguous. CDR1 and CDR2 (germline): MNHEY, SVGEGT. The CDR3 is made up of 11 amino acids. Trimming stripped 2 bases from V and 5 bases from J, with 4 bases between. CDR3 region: CASSYQDEQYF. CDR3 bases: TGTGCCAGCAGTTACCAGGACGAGCAGTACTTC.

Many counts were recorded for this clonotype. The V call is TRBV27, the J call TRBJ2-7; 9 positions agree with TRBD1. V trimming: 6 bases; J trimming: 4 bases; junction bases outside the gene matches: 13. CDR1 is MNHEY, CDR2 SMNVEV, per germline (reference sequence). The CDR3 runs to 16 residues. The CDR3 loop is CASRTATGTGYYEQYF. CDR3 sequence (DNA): TGTGCCAGCAGAACCGCCACCGGGACAGGGTATTACGAGCAGTACTTC.

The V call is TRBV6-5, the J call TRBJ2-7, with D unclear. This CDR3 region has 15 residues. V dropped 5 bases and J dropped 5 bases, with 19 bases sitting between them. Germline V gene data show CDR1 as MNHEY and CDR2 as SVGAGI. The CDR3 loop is CASSPRQKGIHEQYF. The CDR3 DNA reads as TGTGCCAGCAGTCCAAGACAAAAAGGGATCCACGAGCAGTACTTC.

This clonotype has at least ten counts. CDR3 residues: CASSPGRSDTQYF. The CDR3 DNA follows: TGTGCCAGCAGCCCCGGTCGGTCAGATACGCAGTATTTT. This chain links TRBV7-6 with TRBJ2-3, with no clear D. The V gene lost 5 bases and the J gene lost 4 bases, with 10 bases spanning the gap. The CDR3 has 13 residues. Germline assignment: CDR1 SGHVS and CDR2 FNYEAQ. Combining the CDR3 with reference TRBV7-6 and TRBJ2-3 gives the whole variable domain GAGVSQSPRYKVTKRGQDVALRCDPISGHVSLYWYRQALGQGPEFLTYFNYEAQQDKSGLPNDRFSAERPEGSISTLTIQRTEQRDSAMYRCASSPGRSDTQYFGPGTRLTVL.

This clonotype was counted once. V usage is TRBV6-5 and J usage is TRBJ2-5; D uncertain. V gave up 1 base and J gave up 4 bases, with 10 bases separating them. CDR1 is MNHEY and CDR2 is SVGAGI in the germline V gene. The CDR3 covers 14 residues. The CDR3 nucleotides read TGTGCCAGCAGTTACTGGGCACCAAGAGAGACCCAGTACTTC. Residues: CASSYWAPRETQYF.

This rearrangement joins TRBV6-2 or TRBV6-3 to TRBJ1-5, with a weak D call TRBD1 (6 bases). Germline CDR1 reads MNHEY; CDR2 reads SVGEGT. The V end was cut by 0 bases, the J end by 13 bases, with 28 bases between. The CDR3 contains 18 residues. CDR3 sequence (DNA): TGTGCCAGCAGTTACTCGTGGACAGCAGAAATTAATCCCTTGGGGCAGCATTTT. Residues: CASSYSWTAEINPLGQHF.

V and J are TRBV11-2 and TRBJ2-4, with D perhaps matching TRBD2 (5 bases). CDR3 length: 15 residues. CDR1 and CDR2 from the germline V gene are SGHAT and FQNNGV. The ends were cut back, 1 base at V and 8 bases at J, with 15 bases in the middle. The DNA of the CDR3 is TGTGCCAGCAGCTTAGTGGGAGACTCGGGTGACATTCAGTACTTC. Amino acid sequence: CASSLVGDSGDIQYF.

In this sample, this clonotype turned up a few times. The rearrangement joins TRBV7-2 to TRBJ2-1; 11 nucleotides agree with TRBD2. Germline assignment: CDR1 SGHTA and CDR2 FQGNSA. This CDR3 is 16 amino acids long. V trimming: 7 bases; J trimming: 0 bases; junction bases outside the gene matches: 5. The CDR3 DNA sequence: TGTGCCAGCACCTTGGGACTAGCGGCCTCCTACAATGAGCAGTTCTTC. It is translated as CASTLGLAASYNEQFF. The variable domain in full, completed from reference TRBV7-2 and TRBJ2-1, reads GAGVSQSPSNKVTEKGKDVELRCDPISGHTALYWYRQSLGQGLEFLIYFQGNSAPDKSGLPSDRFSAERTGGSVSTLTIQRTQQEDSAVYLCASTLGLAASYNEQFFGPGTRLTVL.